This record concerns one TCR beta chain sequence. Its specific antigen is unknown. Base qualities are missing; no much larger clone stands one base away. The data belong to a study of blood T cell repertoires in COVID-19 (dated by TCRdb to the early 2020s). Study-wide context: Samples covering the acute and convalescent phases of COVID-19 were provided by collaborators in the United States, Italy and Spain. The prospective study material was composed of cDNA or gDNA derived from T cells, B-cell-depleted T cells, or PBMCs. The dataset comprised deeply sampled blood TCRbeta repertoires from subjects exposed to, actively infected with, or recovered from COVID-19. The repertoires were released in a freely available public database meant as a resource for research on the immune response to SARS-CoV-2. Samples came from the ongoing ImmuneRACE study (first 160 participants) plus 1,254 subjects from 6 global collaborators. A de-identified subject ID, COVID-19 status, age in years and sex were almost always included in the sample metadata. Where available, HLA class I and class II types were taken from metadata supplied by the sample provider and were not determined by assay-based typing.

V gives up 4 bases and J gives up 8 bases, and the segment between their germline ends measures 14 bases. The CDR3 contains 13 residues, cysteine and phenylalanine counted. The CDR3 DNA has 39 bases and is translated from base 1. CDR1 and CDR2, looked up from the germline V gene (reference sequence), are GTSNPN and SVGIG. In Seattle, one collaborating source enrolled patients while the infection was active and tracked those patients longitudinally over the course of disease. Collaborating institutions collected whole blood in K2EDTA tubes following their own protocols. For TCRbeta analysis, collaborator samples were shipped as frozen whole blood, as isolated PBMCs, or as DNA extracted from either sample type. TCRbeta CDR3 regions were amplified from genomic DNA by means of the immunoSEQ Assay, a bias-controlled multiplex PCR. As for how the authors treated the data: The number of nucleated cells in each sample was estimated by amplification of reference gene primers within the assay. To quantify the absolute abundance of each unique TCRbeta CDR3 rearrangement, sequence reads were collapsed and filtered. For each sample, productive Simpson clonality was calculated by taking the square root of Simpson's diversity index across productive rearrangements. Held by TCRdb, this immuneACCESS table contains in-frame sequences only and omits some clones. Under half of the omission traces to an unresolved V gene where checked; the cause of the rest is unknown. The V and J calls and clone size come from that table; D and trimming were worked out from the DNA. The sample has approximately 210,000 clones on record, more than 75% of them singletons. The top ten hold around a tenth of the sample.

Overall results and qualifications from the work: How much clinical and demographic metadata was included differed by source and by participant, and the metadata was provided uncurated.

Sequencing was carried out using peripheral blood. Here the chain combines TRBV30 and TRBJ1-4; TRBD1 is a weak D gene call, 5 bases matching. The sequence came from a man aged 45-65 years with COVID-19, enrolled during active disease. The DNA sequence reads TGTGCCTGGAACCAGGGCTACGGGGAAAAACTGTTTTTT. Translated, it reads CAWNQGYGEKLFF.